The 23 T cell receptor beta chains below come from one sample, sequenced in a study of OX40 agonist ivuxolimab in advanced cancers. The assay was immunoSEQ multiplex PCR, and TCRdb's table has in-frame clones only and misses some. The sample has tens of thousands of clones, 75% to 95% seen once; the top ten hold 0.5% to 0.55%. Sequencing used CD4+ or CD8+ T cells sorted from blood, obtained in a trial of the OX40 agonist ivuxolimab. All receptors come from an adult with an advanced solid tumor such as melanoma, head and neck, liver or kidney cancer.

The V call is TRBV5-4, the J call TRBJ2-3; D may be TRBD1 or TRBD2 (6 bases each). Germline V lookup: CDR1 SGHNT, CDR2 YYREEE (reference sequence). V was shortened by 4 bases and J by 1 base, with 16 bases between the two germline ends. The length of the CDR3 is 16 residues. The CDR3 region is CASSKTGAYGTDTQYF. DNA of the CDR3: TGTGCCAGCAGCAAGACGGGGGCTTATGGCACAGATACGCAGTATTTT.

The chain couples TRBV4-3 to TRBJ1-6, with D tentatively TRBD1 (5 bases). This CDR3 is built from 14 residues. Germline V lookup: CDR1 LGHNA, CDR2 YSLEER. V was clipped by 6 bases and J by 7 bases, with 13 bases between them. In DNA, the CDR3 is TGCGCCAGCAGATGGGGACGGACCAATTCACCCCTCCACTTT. Amino acid sequence: CASRWGRTNSPLHF.

The chain carries TRBV19 and TRBJ2-1, with D perhaps TRBD2 (6 bases). Trimming stripped 5 bases from V and 0 bases from J, with 14 bases between. The CDR3 consists of 16 residues. The germline V gene encodes CDR1 LNHDA and CDR2 SQIVND (reference sequence). As DNA, the CDR3 is TGTGCCAGTAGTCTACCGGGACTGACCTCCTACAATGAGCAGTTCTTC. It is translated as CASSLPGLTSYNEQFF.

The chain links TRBV2 to TRBJ2-5, with 8 bases identical to TRBD1. The CDR3 has 15 residues. V shed 6 bases, J shed 2 bases, and the junction held 8 bases outside the gene matches. Looked up from germline, CDR1 is SNHLY and CDR2 is FYNNEI. The CDR3 loop is CASRPEGTGQETQYF. The CDR3 DNA sequence: TGTGCCAGCAGACCAGAAGGGACAGGTCAAGAGACCCAGTACTTC.

The chain recombines TRBV7-8 with TRBJ2-5, with D perhaps TRBD2 (5 bases). Trimming removed 3 bases from V and 5 bases from J, with 16 bases in between. The germline gives CDR1 SGHVS, CDR2 FQNEAQ. This CDR3 spans 15 amino acids. CDR3 nucleotide sequence: TGTGCCAGCAGCTTTCATGGGGAGAATGCGGAGACCCAGTACTTC. Amino acid sequence: CASSFHGENAETQYF.

The V and J genes are TRBV2 and TRBJ2-7, with 9 bases fitting TRBD2. V gave up 7 bases and J gave up 3 bases; unmatched junction bases: 19. Per the germline V gene, CDR1 is SNHLY and CDR2 is FYNNEI. The CDR3 runs to 18 residues. This chain's CDR3 is CASTEGPSGKVLVYEQYF. The CDR3, as DNA: TGTGCCAGCACCGAAGGGCCTAGCGGGAAAGTGTTGGTCTACGAGCAGTACTTC.

The chain joins TRBV6-1 to TRBJ1-2; D not resolved. Germline lookup yields CDR1 MNHNS and CDR2 SASEGT. The CDR3 contains 12 residues. V lost 10 bases and J 8 bases, leaving 17 bases between the germline ends. CDR3: CATQWEVRGYTF. The CDR3 nucleotides read TGTGCCACCCAGTGGGAGGTTAGAGGCTACACCTTC.

The J gene is TRBJ2-2, the V gene TRBV5-1; the match to TRBD1 covers 9 bases. CDR1 and CDR2 from the germline V gene are SGHRS and YFSETQ. Trimming at V came to 4 bases and at J to 6 bases, leaving 13 bases not matched to a gene. The CDR3 is made up of 17 amino acids. The DNA of the CDR3 is TGCGCCAGCAGCACTTGGACAGGGGAGGGACGGGCCGGGGAGCTGTTTTTT. This sequence encodes CASSTWTGEGRAGELFF. The entire variable domain, with the rest obtained from reference TRBV5-1 and TRBJ2-2, is as follows: KAGVTQTPRYLIKTRGQQVTLSCSPISGHRSVSWYQQTPGQGLQFLFEYFSETQRNKGNFPGRFSGRQFSNSRSEMNVSTLELGDSALYLCASSTWTGEGRAGELFFGEGSRLTVL.

The rearrangement joins TRBV15 to TRBJ1-2; D possibly corresponds to TRBD1 (5 bases). V lost 0 bases to trimming and J lost 4 bases, with 21 bases between them. In germline, CDR1 is LNHNV, CDR2 YYDKDF (reference sequence). This CDR3 is 18 amino acids long. Here the CDR3 DNA reads TGTGCCACCAGCAGAGATAGAACCGGGGGAGGAACGAGCTATGGCTACACCTTC. Amino acid sequence: CATSRDRTGGGTSYGYTF.

The V gene is TRBV6-1, the J gene TRBJ2-7; tentatively, D is TRBD1 or TRBD2 (5 bases each). The CDR3 sequence is 12 residues long. From germline, CDR1 is MNHNS and CDR2 SASEGT. V gave up 3 bases and J gave up 12 bases, with 15 bases separating them. DNA of the CDR3: TGTGCCAGCAGTGAGAGGCTCGGGACCACGTACTTC. It codes for CASSERLGTTYF.

The rearrangement links TRBV19 to TRBJ2-2, with D uncertain. The CDR3 sequence is 13 residues long. Germline loops: CDR1 LNHDA, CDR2 SQIVND (reference sequence). V lost 5 bases and J 0 bases, leaving 4 bases between the germline ends. The CDR3, as DNA: TGTGCCAGTAGTTACCCGAACACCGGGGAGCTGTTTTTT. Translated, it gives CASSYPNTGELFF.

This rearrangement joins TRBV19 to TRBJ2-2; D remains ambiguous. Germline CDR1 reads LNHDA; CDR2 reads SQIVND (reference sequence). The V end was cut by 4 bases, the J end by 5 bases, with 26 bases between. The CDR3 has 19 residues. The CDR3 nucleotides read TGTGCCAGTAGTACCTATCCGGGCCGCTCTAGAATGATAACCGGGGAGCTGTTTTTT. It yields the protein CASSTYPGRSRMITGELFF.

This clone has just a few counts. The V call is TRBV19, the J call TRBJ2-3; 12 nucleotides line up with TRBD2. V was clipped by 8 bases and J by 3 bases; unmatched bases: 0. The CDR3 sequence is 13 residues long. CDR1 is LNHDA, CDR2 SQIVND, per germline (reference sequence). CDR3 DNA: TGTGCCAGTGGACTAGCGGGAACAGATACGCAGTATTTT. It codes for CASGLAGTDTQYF.

This clone was observed a handful of times. The chain has TRBV27 and TRBJ1-5; D is undetermined. V lost 8 bases and J lost 4, with 3 bases in between. The CDR3 extends over 10 amino acids. CDR1 is MNHEY and CDR2 is SMNVEV in the germline V gene (reference sequence). The CDR3 nucleotides read TGTGCCAGCCGGAATCAGCCCCAGCATTTT. It codes for CASRNQPQHF.

The genes are TRBV30 and TRBJ1-6; TRBD1 matches 7 bases. Per the germline V gene, CDR1 is GTSNPN and CDR2 is SVGIG (reference sequence). The V segment lost 2 bases and the J segment 3 bases; nucleotides outside the gene matches: 13. This CDR3 spans 18 amino acids. The CDR3 DNA reads TGTGCCTGGAGTTCTTGGCCCCGGGACAGAGACTATAATTCACCCCTCCACTTT. Its translation is CAWSSWPRDRDYNSPLHF.

The J gene is TRBJ2-3, the V gene TRBV7-9, with 15 bases matching TRBD2. Trimming cost V 5 bases and J 3 bases; bases outside gene matches: 12. The germline gives CDR1 SEHNR, CDR2 FQNEAQ (reference sequence). The CDR3 spans 19 residues. In DNA, the CDR3 is TGTGCCAGCAGCCGAGGACTAGCGGGAGGGCGGGGTGCGACAGATACGCAGTATTTT. This gives the protein CASSRGLAGGRGATDTQYF.

V usage is TRBV7-9 and J usage is TRBJ1-5; D is possibly TRBD1 (5 bases). The germline V gene has CDR1 SEHNR and CDR2 FQNEAQ (reference sequence). This CDR3 has 16 residues. Deletions cut 0 bases from V and 4 bases from J, with 13 bases between. The CDR3 bases are TGTGCCAGCAGCTTAGCGATGGGAGACAGAAATCAGCCCCAGCATTTT. This codes for CASSLAMGDRNQPQHF.

The genes are TRBV11-3 and TRBJ2-1; 7 bases are shared with TRBD2. J was trimmed by 9 bases and V by 0 bases; bases with no gene match: 8. There are 15 residues in the CDR3. Germline CDR1 and CDR2: SGHNT and YENEEA. CDR3 protein: CASSLDGRALSEQFF. In DNA form, the CDR3 reads TGTGCCAGCAGCTTAGATGGGAGGGCCCTCAGTGAGCAGTTCTTC.

V and J are TRBV11-2 and TRBJ2-5, with D perhaps TRBD1 or TRBD2 (5 bases each). V was trimmed by 5 bases and J by 3 bases, leaving 13 bases between them. From germline, CDR1 is SGHAT and CDR2 FQNNGV. The CDR3 spans 14 residues. The CDR3 DNA follows: TGTGCCAGCAGCCACCGGGACCGAGAAGAGACCCAGTACTTC. This codes for CASSHRDREETQYF.

The CDR3 coding sequence is TGTGCCAGCAGTCGAGGGGAAAAACTGTTTTTT. Protein sequence: CASSRGEKLFF. The V call is TRBV7-6, the J call TRBJ1-4; no clear D gene. The CDR3 loop spans 11 amino acids. Germline-derived CDR1 and CDR2 are SGHVS and FNYEAQ. V was pared by 6 bases and J by 8 bases, with 7 bases between.

The J gene is TRBJ2-3, the V gene TRBV7-2, with D perhaps given as TRBD1 or TRBD2 (5 bases each). Germline CDR1 reads SGHTA; CDR2 reads FQGNSA. V was trimmed by 8 bases and J by 2 bases, leaving 8 bases between them. The length of the CDR3 is 12 residues. CDR3 region: CASEGITDTQYF. CDR3 nucleotides: TGTGCCAGCGAGGGGATCACAGATACGCAGTATTTT.

The gene calls are TRBV7-2 and TRBJ2-2; 8 bases agree with TRBD1. V lost 5 bases and J lost 6; bases outside the gene matches: 8. From germline, CDR1 is SGHTA and CDR2 FQGNSA. This CDR3 is 15 amino acids long. The CDR3 DNA is TGTGCCAGCAGCGGACAGGGAAATTACCCCGGGGAGCTGTTTTTT. Translating it yields CASSGQGNYPGELFF.

CDR3 coding DNA: TGTGCCAGCAGCTTAAGGGGGAGGGGGAGTTCCTACAATGAGCAGTTCTTC. This sequence encodes CASSLRGRGSSYNEQFF. V and J are TRBV7-2 and TRBJ2-1; possible D gene TRBD2, 7 bases. Between the trimmed V and J ends, which lost 2 bases and 1 base, there was a span of 15 bases. This CDR3 is 17 amino acids long. Germline assignment: CDR1 SGHTA and CDR2 FQGNSA.